A selection of T cell receptor beta chains follows, all from one sample in a study of CD8 T cells in ankylosing spondylitis. Each CDR3 protein gets one entry after TCRdb re-called the 5' RACE reads with MiXCR. The sample lists about 800,000 distinct CDR3 sequences, about an eighth occurring once. Sequenced input: blood, either unsorted or a sorted T cell fraction (not recorded which). The origin of the receptors is a male donor with ankylosing spondylitis. Each CDR3 is given with its conserved first and last residue. The D gene is left open where the match is weak. Part of the rows lack a size; the others show once, few, many or a class for expanded clones.

d_gene	v_gene	abundance	j_gene	CDR3nt	CDR3aa
-	TRBV20-1	-	TRBJ2-1	TGCAGTGCTAGGGCCATGGATGGTAGTTTTTACAATGAGCAGTTCTTC	CSARAMDGSFYNEQFF
-	TRBV7-2	many	TRBJ2-7	TGTGCCAGCAGCTTAGACAGGAACTCCTACGAGCAGTACTTC	CASSLDRNSYEQYF
TRBD1	TRBV12-3/TRBV12-4	few	TRBJ2-6	TGTGCCAGCTCCCCAGGGGGACAGGGTTCGCTCTCGACCAACGTCCTGACTTTC	CASSPGGQGSLSTNVLTF
-	TRBV3-1	-	TRBJ2-1	TGTGCCAGCAGCCAAGCCCAGGGAGCCTACAATGAGCAGTTCTTC	CASSQAQGAYNEQFF
TRBD2	TRBV6-2/TRBV6-3	-	TRBJ2-7	TGTGCCAGCAGTTACAAGCGGGGGAATTCCTACGAGCAGTACTTC	CASSYKRGNSYEQYF
-	TRBV7-9	-	TRBJ1-2	TGTGCCAGCAGCCATAGGGCAGGGGATAATGGCTACACCTTC	CASSHRAGDNGYTF
-	TRBV6-1	many	TRBJ2-1	TGTGCCAGCACACTAGCAGATATCTCCTACAATGAGCAGTTCTTC	CASTLADISYNEQFF
-	TRBV6-2/TRBV6-3	few	TRBJ2-7	TGTGCCAGCAGTTCGCCGACAGGACGTTTAGCGGTCTACGAGCAGTACTTC	CASSSPTGRLAVYEQYF
TRBD2	TRBV20-1	few	TRBJ2-3	TGCAGTGCTAGAGATAGCAAGCGGGACCTACTAAGAACGCAGTATTTT	CSARDSKRDLLRTQYF
-	TRBV7-8	-	TRBJ1-2	TGTGCCAGCAGCCCCGCCGGACGGAGGGTCGACACCTTC	CASSPAGRRVDTF
TRBD2	TRBV28	-	TRBJ2-2	TGTGCCAGCAGTTTTCCCCGACTAGCGCGAGACACCGGGGAGCTGTTTTTT	CASSFPRLARDTGELFF
-	TRBV7-2	few	TRBJ1-4	TGTGCCAGCAGCCTCGGACCCGCAACTAATGAAAAACTGTTTTTT	CASSLGPATNEKLFF
-	TRBV24-1	many	TRBJ2-3	TGTGCCACCAGTGACCCCGCTAGCGAGGATACGCAGTATTTT	CATSDPASEDTQYF
-	TRBV5-6	-	TRBJ1-1	TGTGCCAGCAGCTTGGCGGGAGATTTGTGGACTGAAGCTTTCTTT	CASSLAGDLWTEAFF
-	TRBV29-1	many	TRBJ2-5	TGCAGCGTTCGCCTGGGAGAGGAGACCCAGTACTTC	CSVRLGEETQYF
-	TRBV6-5	many	TRBJ2-1	TGTGCCAGCATCAGGGGTTATGAGCAGTTCTTC	CASIRGYEQFF
-	TRBV29-1	many	TRBJ1-3	TGCAGCGTTGCCACTGTCTCTGGAAACACCATATATTTT	CSVATVSGNTIYF
-	TRBV28	-	TRBJ2-1	TGTGCCAGCAGCGAAGTGGGGGCCTACAATGAGCAGTTCTTC	CASSEVGAYNEQFF
TRBD2	TRBV5-1	-	TRBJ2-1	TGCGCCAGCAGCTTCAATAGCGGGATAAATGAGCAGTTCTTC	CASSFNSGINEQFF
-	TRBV30	-	TRBJ1-5	TGTGCCTGGACGGGAAGTACCCTCAATCAGCCCCAGCATTTT	CAWTGSTLNQPQHF
TRBD2	TRBV20-1	many	TRBJ2-1	TGCAGTGCTTCATTAGCGGGAGGACACAATGAGCAGTTCTTC	CSASLAGGHNEQFF
-	TRBV7-2	-	TRBJ2-3	TGTGCCAGCAGCCCAGACTGGGGGGCAGATACGCAGTATTTT	CASSPDWGADTQYF
-	TRBV5-6	-	TRBJ2-2	TGTGCCAGCAGCGTGGGACTTTCGAACACCGGGGAGCTGTTTTTT	CASSVGLSNTGELFF
TRBD1	TRBV7-2	many	TRBJ1-1	TGTGCCAGCAGCTTCTTGGGACAGGGTCCAGCTTTCTTT	CASSFLGQGPAFF
-	TRBV7-2	many	TRBJ1-3	TGTGCCAGCAGCTTAGGCGCAGGGCCCTCTGGAAACACCATATATTTT	CASSLGAGPSGNTIYF
-	TRBV20-1	many	TRBJ1-4	TGCAGTGGCCAGGGCTCCCCTAATGAAAAACTGTTTTTT	CSGQGSPNEKLFF
-	TRBV29-1	few	TRBJ1-5	TGCAGCGTCAAGGGGGGGACTGGGCAGCCCCAGCATTTT	CSVKGGTGQPQHF
TRBD2	TRBV20-1	-	TRBJ2-1	TGCAGTGCTAGATACCACGTGGCTAGCGGGAGGGGGGTGAACAATGAGCAGTTCTTC	CSARYHVASGRGVNNEQFF
TRBD1	TRBV10-2	-	TRBJ1-6	TGCGCCAGCAGTTGGACAGGGGATAATTCACCCCTCCACTTT	CASSWTGDNSPLHF
-	TRBV13	many	TRBJ2-3	TGTGCCAGCAGCTCTTTAACGATCAGCACAGATACGCAGTATTTT	CASSSLTISTDTQYF
TRBD1	TRBV20-1	-	TRBJ1-2	TGCAGTGTGGGACAGGGAATCCTCTATGGCTACACCTTC	CSVGQGILYGYTF
-	TRBV7-2	few	TRBJ2-4	TGTGCCAGCACACGACCCGACATAGCCAAAAACATTCAGTACTTC	CASTRPDIAKNIQYF
-	TRBV6-4	-	TRBJ2-7	TGTGCCAGTTATCGAGTTACTAGGCTCGAGCAGTACTTC	CASYRVTRLEQYF
-	TRBV14	few	TRBJ2-7	TGTGCCAGCAGCCGATGGTCCTCCTACGAGCAGTACTTC	CASSRWSSYEQYF
TRBD2	TRBV20-1	many	TRBJ2-1	TGCAGTGCGATTAGCGGGGGGCCACACAATGAGCAGTTCTTC	CSAISGGPHNEQFF
TRBD2	TRBV5-1	few	TRBJ2-2	TGCGCCAGCAGCTTACCCGGCCTAGCGGGAGGAACCGGGGAGCTGTTTTTT	CASSLPGLAGGTGELFF
-	TRBV20-1	few	TRBJ2-7	TGCAGTGCTAGAGATATTCAGCGAAGCTCCTACGAGCAGTACTTC	CSARDIQRSSYEQYF
-	TRBV7-3	-	TRBJ2-1	TGTGCCAGCAGCTTAGGGTATAGTAGGGGATACAATGAGCAGTTCTTC	CASSLGYSRGYNEQFF
TRBD2	TRBV29-1	many	TRBJ2-7	TGCAGCGCCCGTTTAGGGGTGGGAGGGGACGAGCAGTACTTC	CSARLGVGGDEQYF
-	TRBV21-1	-	TRBJ1-1	TGTGCCAGCAGCAAAAAGACGACAGTGGCTGAGAACACTGAAGCTTTCTTT	CASSKKTTVAENTEAFF
-	TRBV12-3/TRBV12-4	-	TRBJ2-2	TGTGCCAGCAGTTTGAGGCAGTTTGTTAACACCGGGGAGCTGTTTTTT	CASSLRQFVNTGELFF
-	TRBV29-1	many	TRBJ1-2	TGCAGCGTTGGGGAGAGGGGCTATGGCTACACCTTC	CSVGERGYGYTF